This TCR beta chain was identified during a study of blood T cell repertoires in COVID-19. Overall study: Material from acute and convalescent COVID-19 was sourced from the United States, Italy and Spain. In each case, the material was cDNA or gDNA derived from T cells, B-cell-depleted T cells, or PBMCs.

Authors' data handling: How many nucleated cells were present was estimated from reference gene primer amplification. Using immunoSEQ multiplex PCR, the repertoire was profiled, and TCRdb retains in-frame clones only, with some absent. Clone size and V and J calls were adopted from that table, with D and trimming inferred from the DNA. Of approximately 220,000 clones detected, 80% to 90% appear once; the ten largest clones hold more than 9%. CDR3 length equals 14 residues. Germline V gene sequence: CDR1 MDHEN, CDR2 SYDVKM. J gave up 4 bases and V 3 bases, and 5 bases lay outside the gene matches. The sequence was obtained from a woman aged 80 or older with acute or convalescent COVID-19. The sample taken for sequencing was peripheral blood. The genes are TRBV28 and TRBJ2-5, with 7 bases that match TRBD1. The CDR3 sequence: CASSFGRGSETQYF. CDR3 in DNA: TGTGCCAGCAGTTTTGGCAGGGGGTCAGAGACCCAGTACTTC.